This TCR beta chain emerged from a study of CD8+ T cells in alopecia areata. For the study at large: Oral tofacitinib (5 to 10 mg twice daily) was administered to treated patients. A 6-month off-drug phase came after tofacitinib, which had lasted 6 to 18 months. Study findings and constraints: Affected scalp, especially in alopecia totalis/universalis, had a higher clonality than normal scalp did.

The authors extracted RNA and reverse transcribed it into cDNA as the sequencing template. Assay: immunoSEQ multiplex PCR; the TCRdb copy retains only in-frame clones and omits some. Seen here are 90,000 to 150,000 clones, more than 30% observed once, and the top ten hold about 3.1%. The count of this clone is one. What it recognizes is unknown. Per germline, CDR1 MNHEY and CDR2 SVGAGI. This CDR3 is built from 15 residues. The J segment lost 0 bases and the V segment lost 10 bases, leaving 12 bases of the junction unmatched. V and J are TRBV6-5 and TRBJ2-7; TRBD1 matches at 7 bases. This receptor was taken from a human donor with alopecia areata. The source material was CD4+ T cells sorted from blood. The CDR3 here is CATRRDSLSSYEQYF. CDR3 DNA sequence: TGTGCCACTCGAAGGGACAGTCTGAGCTCCTACGAGCAGTACTTC.